Listed below are T cell receptor beta chains from one sample, sequenced in a study of blood T cell repertoires in COVID-19. The table came from immunoSEQ multiplex PCR; TCRdb's copy has only in-frame clones and leaves some out. The repertoire holds some 83,000 clones, around nine tenths seen once, with roughly 5.3% in the top ten. Sample: peripheral blood. The receptors were gathered from a woman aged 80 or older with active or convalescent COVID-19. The CDR3 runs from the conserved cysteine through the conserved F or W. D genes are given only for firm matches. Clone size appears in some rows only: once, few, many, or a class for an expanded clone.

. TRBD1 TRBJ2-1 TRBV6-6 TGTGCCAGCAGTTCCGGGACAGTTTACAATGAGCAGTTCTTC CASSSGTVYNEQFF
once TRBD1 TRBJ1-4 TRBV7-2 TGTGCCAGCAGCCGTAGACAGGGGGAAAAACTGTTTTTT CASSRRQGEKLFF
. TRBD1 TRBJ1-6 TRBV6-5 TGTGCCAGCAGTTACGGGACAGCACCCCTCCACTTT CASSYGTAPLHF
. . TRBJ1-6 TRBV19 TGTGCCAGTAGTTGGACAGACTCCCGTCTATATAATTCACCCCTCCACTTT CASSWTDSRLYNSPLHF
. TRBD2 TRBJ2-4 TRBV3-1/TRBV3-2 TGTGCCAGCAGCCACGGGACTAGCCTAGCCAAAAACATTCAGTACTTC CASSHGTSLAKNIQYF
. . TRBJ1-2 TRBV18 TGTGCCAGCTCACAGGACAGAAACTATGGCTACACCTTC CASSQDRNYGYTF
. TRBD2 TRBJ2-5 TRBV19 TGTGCCAGTAGTCTCCCCGCACTAGCGGGAAAAGAGACCCAGTACTTC CASSLPALAGKETQYF
. . TRBJ1-1 TRBV11-2 TGTGCCAGCAGCCGAGCACAGATCCCCAGTGAAGCTTTCTTT CASSRAQIPSEAFF
. . TRBJ2-6 TRBV14 TGTGCCAGCAGCCAAGTCTGGGCCAACGTCCTGACTTTC CASSQVWANVLTF
. TRBD1 TRBJ1-1 TRBV14 TGTGCCAGCAGCCAGGACAGGGTAGGAGCTTTCTTT CASSQDRVGAFF
once TRBD2 TRBJ2-7 TRBV13 TGTGCCAGCAGCTCAGGACTAGCGGGGGCCCCCTCCTACGAGCAGTACTTC CASSSGLAGAPSYEQYF
. . TRBJ2-5 TRBV27 TGTGCCAGCAGTTCCTTGGAGCAAGAGACCCAGTACTTC CASSSLEQETQYF
. TRBD1 TRBJ2-7 TRBV27 TGTGCCAGCAGTTCCGGACAGGGGTTTTTTTCCTACGAGCAGTACTTC CASSSGQGFFSYEQYF
. TRBD2 TRBJ2-3 TRBV28 TGTGCCAGCAGTTCCCGAGGTAGCGGGGGAAAATACACAGATACGCAGTATTTT CASSSRGSGGKYTDTQYF
. . TRBJ2-7 TRBV27 TGTGCCAGCAGTTTACTTCTCGGGGGGCTCTACGAGCAGTACTTC CASSLLLGGLYEQYF